The 2 T cell receptor beta chains in this list originate from one sample, sequenced in a study of cytomegalovirus exposure and HLA in healthy donors. The PCR was carried out with 60 Vbeta primers and 13 Jbeta primers. Produced via immunoSEQ multiplex PCR; TCRdb's table is partial and in-frame only. The repertoire holds about 170,000 clones, with approximately 80% as singletons. Material for sequencing was PBMCs. Receptors were obtained from a woman between 50 and 59 years old in good health and CMV-seropositive.

The chain joins TRBV7-2 to TRBJ1-1, with D possibly being TRBD1 (5 bases). The V end lost 1 base, the J end lost 0 bases, and 9 bases lay between the germline ends. CDR1 is SGHTA, CDR2 FQGNSA, per germline. This CDR3 comprises 15 residues. This CDR3 reads CASSLVTAMNTEAFF. The CDR3 DNA reads as TGTGCCAGCAGCTTAGTGACAGCTATGAACACTGAAGCTTTCTTT. Complete variable domain (other parts from reference TRBV7-2 and TRBJ1-1): GAGVSQSPSNKVTEKGKDVELRCDPISGHTALYWYRQSLGQGLEFLIYFQGNSAPDKSGLPSDRFSAERTGGSVSTLTIQRTQQEDSAVYLCASSLVTAMNTEAFFGQGTRLTVV.

The chain is built from TRBV6-5 and TRBJ1-1, with a weak D call TRBD1 (5 bases). V lost 6 bases and J lost 1, with 12 bases in between. Germline V gene lookup returns CDR1 MNHEY and CDR2 SVGAGI. This CDR3 is 14 amino acids long. The CDR3 region is CASRDRQKNTEAFF. For the CDR3, the DNA is TGTGCCAGCAGGGACCGACAGAAGAACACTGAAGCTTTCTTT.